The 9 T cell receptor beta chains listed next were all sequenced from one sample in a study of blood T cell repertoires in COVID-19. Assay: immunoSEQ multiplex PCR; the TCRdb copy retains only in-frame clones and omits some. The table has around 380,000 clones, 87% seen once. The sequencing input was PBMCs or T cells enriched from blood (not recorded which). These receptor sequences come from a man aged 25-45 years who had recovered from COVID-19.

CDR3 DNA: TGTGCCAGCTCACCGAATGAGGGTGCTGGAAACACCATATATTTT. Its translation: CASSPNEGAGNTIYF. The chain combines TRBV18 with TRBJ1-3; unclear D gene. V dropped 3 bases and J dropped 2 bases, with 11 bases sitting between them. Per the germline V gene, CDR1 is KGHSH and CDR2 is LQKENI. There are 15 residues in the CDR3.

As DNA, the CDR3 is TGTGCCAGCAGCGTAGGTGCGGGGGTCACAGATACGCAGTATTTT. Translation: CASSVGAGVTDTQYF. V usage is TRBV9 and J usage is TRBJ2-3, with 7 bases aligning to TRBD2. Germline lookup yields CDR1 SGDLS and CDR2 YYNGEE. V was pared by 0 bases and J by 2 bases, with 3 bases of the junction left unmatched. This CDR3 has 15 amino acids.

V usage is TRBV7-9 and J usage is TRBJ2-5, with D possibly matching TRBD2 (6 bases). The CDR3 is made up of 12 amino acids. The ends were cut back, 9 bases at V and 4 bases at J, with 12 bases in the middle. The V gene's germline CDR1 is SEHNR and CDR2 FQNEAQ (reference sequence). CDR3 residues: CASGGRRETQYF. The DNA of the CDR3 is TGTGCCAGTGGAGGGAGACGAGAGACCCAGTACTTC.

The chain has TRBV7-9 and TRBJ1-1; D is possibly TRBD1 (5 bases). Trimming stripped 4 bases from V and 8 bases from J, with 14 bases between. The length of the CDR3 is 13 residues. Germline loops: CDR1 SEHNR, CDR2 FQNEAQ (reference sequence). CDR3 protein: CASSSRTRPEAFF. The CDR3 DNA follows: TGTGCCAGCAGCTCCCGGACACGGCCAGAAGCTTTCTTT.

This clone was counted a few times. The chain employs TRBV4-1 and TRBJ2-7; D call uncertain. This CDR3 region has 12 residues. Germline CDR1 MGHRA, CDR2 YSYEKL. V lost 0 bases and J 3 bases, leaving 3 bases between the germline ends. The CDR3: CASSQDGYEQYF. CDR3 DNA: TGCGCCAGCAGCCAAGACGGCTACGAGCAGTACTTC.

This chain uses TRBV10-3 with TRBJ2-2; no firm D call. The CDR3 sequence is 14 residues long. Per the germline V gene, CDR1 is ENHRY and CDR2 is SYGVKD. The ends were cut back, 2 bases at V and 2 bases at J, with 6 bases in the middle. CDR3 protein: CAISEPYNTGELFF. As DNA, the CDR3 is TGTGCCATCAGTGAGCCGTATAACACCGGGGAGCTGTTTTTT.

The chain's CDR3 is CASSTGQGYTDTQYF. The DNA for the CDR3 is TGTGCCAGCAGCACCGGACAGGGATACACAGATACGCAGTATTTT. The gene calls are TRBV6-5 and TRBJ2-3; 8 positions match TRBD1. In germline, CDR1 is MNHEY, CDR2 SVGAGI. The trim removed 6 bases at V and 2 bases at J, leaving 7 bases unmatched. This CDR3 comprises 15 residues.

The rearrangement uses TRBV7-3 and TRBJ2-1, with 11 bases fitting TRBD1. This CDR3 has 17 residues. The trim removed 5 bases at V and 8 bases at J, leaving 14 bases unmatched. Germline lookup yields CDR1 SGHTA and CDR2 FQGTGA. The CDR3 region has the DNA TGTGCCAGCAGCCAGGGTCTCGGACAGGGGGCACAGGATGAGCAGTTCTTC. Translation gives CASSQGLGQGAQDEQFF.

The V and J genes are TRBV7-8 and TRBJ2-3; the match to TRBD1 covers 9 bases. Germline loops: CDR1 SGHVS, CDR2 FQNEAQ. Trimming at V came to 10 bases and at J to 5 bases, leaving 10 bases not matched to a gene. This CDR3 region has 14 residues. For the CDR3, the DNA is TGTGCCACCGCGGACAGGGGCTATCAAGATACGCAGTATTTT. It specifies CATADRGYQDTQYF. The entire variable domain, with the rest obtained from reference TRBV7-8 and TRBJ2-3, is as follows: GAGVSQSPRYKVAKRGQDVALRCDPISGHVSLFWYQQALGQGPEFLTYFQNEAQLDKSGLPSDRFFAERPEGSVSTLKIQRTQQEDSAVYLCATADRGYQDTQYFGPGTRLTVL.